This T cell receptor beta chain was sequenced during a study of OX40 agonist ivuxolimab in advanced cancers. Overall study context: Of the participants, approximately 40% had some prior anti-PD-1, anti-PD-L1 or anti-CTLA-4 therapy, which was allowed.

This clone was seen once. The antigen is undetermined. Profiling relied on immunoSEQ multiplex PCR, and the TCRdb table lists in-frame clones only, not all of them. Of 60,000 or so clones in the sample, over 80% were seen once. Autoimmune disease history or systemic immunosuppression disqualified patients. The CDR3 loop spans 14 amino acids. Trimming took off 3 bases at V and 4 bases at J, with 13 bases between the two ends. CDR1 LNHDA and CDR2 SQIVND come from the germline V gene (reference sequence). Study observations and caveats: Antigens targeted by the expanded peripheral T cells were not determined.

The clonotype comes from an adult with an advanced solid tumor such as melanoma, head and neck, liver or kidney cancer. Here the sequenced sample was CD4+ or CD8+ T cells sorted from blood, taken in a trial of the OX40 agonist ivuxolimab. The chain uses TRBV19 and TRBJ2-7; D may be TRBD2 (6 bases). CDR3 bases: TGTGCCAGTAGTATCAGCGGGCGTTTTTACGAGCAGTACTTC. It yields the protein CASSISGRFYEQYF.